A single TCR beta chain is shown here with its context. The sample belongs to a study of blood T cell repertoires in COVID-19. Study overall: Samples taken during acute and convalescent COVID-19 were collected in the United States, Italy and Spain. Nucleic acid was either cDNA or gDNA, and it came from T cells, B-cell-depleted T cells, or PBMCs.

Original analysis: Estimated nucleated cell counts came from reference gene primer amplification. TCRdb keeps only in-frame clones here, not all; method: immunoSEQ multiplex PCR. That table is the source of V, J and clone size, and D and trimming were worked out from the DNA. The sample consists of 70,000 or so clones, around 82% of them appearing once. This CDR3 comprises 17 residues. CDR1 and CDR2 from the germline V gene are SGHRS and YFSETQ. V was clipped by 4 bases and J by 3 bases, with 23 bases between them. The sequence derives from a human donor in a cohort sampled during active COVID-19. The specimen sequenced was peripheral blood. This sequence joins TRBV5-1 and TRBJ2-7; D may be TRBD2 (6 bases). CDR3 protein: CASSAQRALEGYYEQYF. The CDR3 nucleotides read TGCGCCAGCAGCGCACAACGCGCCCTGGAGGGGTACTACGAGCAGTACTTC. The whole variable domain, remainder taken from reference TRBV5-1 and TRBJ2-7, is KAGVTQTPRYLIKTRGQQVTLSCSPISGHRSVSWYQQTPGQGLQFLFEYFSETQRNKGNFPGRFSGRQFSNSRSEMNVSTLELGDSALYLCASSAQRALEGYYEQYFGPGTRLTVT.